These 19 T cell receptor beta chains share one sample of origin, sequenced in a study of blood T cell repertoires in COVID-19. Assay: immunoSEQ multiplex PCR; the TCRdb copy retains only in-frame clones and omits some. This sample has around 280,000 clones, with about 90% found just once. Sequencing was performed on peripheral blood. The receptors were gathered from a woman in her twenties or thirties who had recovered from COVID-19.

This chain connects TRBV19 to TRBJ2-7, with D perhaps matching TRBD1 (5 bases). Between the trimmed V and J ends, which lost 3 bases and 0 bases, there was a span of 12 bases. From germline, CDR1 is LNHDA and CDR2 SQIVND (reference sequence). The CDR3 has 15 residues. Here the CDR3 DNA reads TGTGCCAGTAGTATCTCCGCAGGGCCCTCCTACGAGCAGTACTTC. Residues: CASSISAGPSYEQYF.

The CDR3 here is CASSSLAVSTDTQYF. CDR3 DNA: TGTGCCAGCAGCTCTCTAGCGGTTAGCACAGATACGCAGTATTTT. This chain joins TRBV5-4 and TRBJ2-3, with 7 bases identical to TRBD2. From germline, CDR1 is SGHNT and CDR2 YYREEE (reference sequence). V lost 3 bases, J lost 0 bases, and 4 bases stayed unmatched. This CDR3 has 15 residues. The full variable domain, in which reference TRBV5-4 and TRBJ2-3 provide the parts outside the CDR3, is ETGVTQSPTHLIKTRGQQVTLRCSSQSGHNTVSWYQQALGQGPQFIFQYYREEENGRGNFPPRFSGLQFPNYSSELNVNALELDDSALYLCASSSLAVSTDTQYFGPGTRLTVL.

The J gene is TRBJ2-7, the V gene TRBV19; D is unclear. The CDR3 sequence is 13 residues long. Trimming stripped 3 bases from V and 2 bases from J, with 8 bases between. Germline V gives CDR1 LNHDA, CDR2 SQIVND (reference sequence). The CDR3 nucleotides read TGTGCCAGTAGTATGGGCCTGACCTACGAGCAGTACTTC. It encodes CASSMGLTYEQYF. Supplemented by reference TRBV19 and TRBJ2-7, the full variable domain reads DGGITQSPKYLFRKEGQNVTLSCEQNLNHDAMYWYRQDPGQGLRLIYYSQIVNDFQKGDIAEGYSVSREKKESFPLTVTSAQKNPTAFYLCASSMGLTYEQYFGPGTRLTVT.

The CDR3 spells CASSPPGQGADTQYF. As DNA, the CDR3 is TGTGCCAGCAGTCCTCCGGGACAGGGGGCAGATACGCAGTATTTT. The chain combines TRBV2 with TRBJ2-3; 11 nucleotides align to TRBD1. The germline V gene encodes CDR1 SNHLY and CDR2 FYNNEI. The J segment lost 4 bases and the V segment lost 5 bases, leaving 5 bases of the junction unmatched. The CDR3 spans 15 residues. The full variable domain, rest sourced from reference TRBV2 and TRBJ2-3, is EPEVTQTPSHQVTQMGQEVILRCVPISNHLYFYWYRQILGQKVEFLVSFYNNEISEKSEIFDDQFSVERPDGSNFTLKIRSTKLEDSAMYFCASSPPGQGADTQYFGPGTRLTVL.

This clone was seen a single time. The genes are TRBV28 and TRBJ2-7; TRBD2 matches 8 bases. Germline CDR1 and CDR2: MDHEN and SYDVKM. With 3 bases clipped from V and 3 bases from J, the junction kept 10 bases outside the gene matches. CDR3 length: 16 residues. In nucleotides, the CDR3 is TGTGCCAGCAGTTTTGGTCGCGGGAGGATCCACTACGAGCAGTACTTC. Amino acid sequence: CASSFGRGRIHYEQYF. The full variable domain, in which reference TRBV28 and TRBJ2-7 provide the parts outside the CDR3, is DVKVTQSSRYLVKRTGEKVFLECVQDMDHENMFWYRQDPGLGLRLIYFSYDVKMKEKGDIPEGYSVSREKKERFSLILESASTNQTSMYLCASSFGRGRIHYEQYFGPGTRLTVT.

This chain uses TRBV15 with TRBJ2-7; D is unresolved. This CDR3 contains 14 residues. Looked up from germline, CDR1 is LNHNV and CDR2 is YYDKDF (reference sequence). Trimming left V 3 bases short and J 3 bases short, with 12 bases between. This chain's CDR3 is CATSSSSQNYEQYF. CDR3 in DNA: TGTGCCACCAGCAGTAGCTCGCAGAACTACGAGCAGTACTTC.

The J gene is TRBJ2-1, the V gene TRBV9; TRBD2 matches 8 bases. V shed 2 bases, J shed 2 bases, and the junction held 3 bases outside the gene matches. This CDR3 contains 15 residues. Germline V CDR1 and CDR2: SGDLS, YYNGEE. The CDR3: CASSVTAGAYNEQFF. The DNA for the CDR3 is TGTGCCAGCAGCGTCACAGCGGGAGCCTACAATGAGCAGTTCTTC.

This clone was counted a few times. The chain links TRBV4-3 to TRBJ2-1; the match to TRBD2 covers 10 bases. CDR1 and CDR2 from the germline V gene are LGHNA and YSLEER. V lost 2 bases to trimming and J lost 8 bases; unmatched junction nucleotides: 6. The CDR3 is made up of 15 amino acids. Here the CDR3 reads CASSQKAGGPDEQFF. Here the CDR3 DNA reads TGCGCCAGCAGCCAAAAAGCGGGAGGGCCGGATGAGCAGTTCTTC.

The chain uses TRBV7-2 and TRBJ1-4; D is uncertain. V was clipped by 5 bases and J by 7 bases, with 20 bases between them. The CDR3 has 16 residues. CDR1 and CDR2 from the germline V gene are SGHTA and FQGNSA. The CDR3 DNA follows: TGTGCCAGCAGCCCTCGGGTCGGCACGCGGGGTGAAAAACTGTTTTTT. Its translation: CASSPRVGTRGEKLFF.

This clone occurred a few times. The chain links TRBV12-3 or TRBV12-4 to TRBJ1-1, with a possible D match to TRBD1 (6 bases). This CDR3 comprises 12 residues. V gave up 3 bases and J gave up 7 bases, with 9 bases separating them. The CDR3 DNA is TGTGCCAGCAGTTTGCTGACAGGTGAAGCTTTCTTT. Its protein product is CASSLLTGEAFF.

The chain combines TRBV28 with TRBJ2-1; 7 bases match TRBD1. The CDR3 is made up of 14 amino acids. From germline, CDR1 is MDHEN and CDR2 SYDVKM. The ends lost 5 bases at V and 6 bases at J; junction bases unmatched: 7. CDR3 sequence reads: CASSPRGQSNEQFF. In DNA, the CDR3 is TGTGCCAGCAGTCCACGGGGACAGAGCAATGAGCAGTTCTTC.

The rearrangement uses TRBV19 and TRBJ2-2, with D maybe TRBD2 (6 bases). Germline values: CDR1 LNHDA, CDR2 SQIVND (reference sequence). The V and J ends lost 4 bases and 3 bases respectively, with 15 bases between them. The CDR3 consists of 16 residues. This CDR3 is CASSRRASGYTGELFF. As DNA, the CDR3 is TGTGCCAGTAGTAGGAGGGCCTCTGGATACACCGGGGAGCTGTTTTTT. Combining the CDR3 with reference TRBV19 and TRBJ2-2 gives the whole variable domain DGGITQSPKYLFRKEGQNVTLSCEQNLNHDAMYWYRQDPGQGLRLIYYSQIVNDFQKGDIAEGYSVSREKKESFPLTVTSAQKNPTAFYLCASSRRASGYTGELFFGEGSRLTVL.

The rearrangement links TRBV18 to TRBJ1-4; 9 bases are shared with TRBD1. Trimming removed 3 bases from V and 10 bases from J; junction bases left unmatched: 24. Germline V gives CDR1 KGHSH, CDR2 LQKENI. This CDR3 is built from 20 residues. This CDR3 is CASSPPSVDINRGRKGKLFF. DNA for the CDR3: TGTGCCAGCTCACCTCCCTCAGTAGACATAAACAGGGGGCGCAAGGGAAAACTGTTTTTT.

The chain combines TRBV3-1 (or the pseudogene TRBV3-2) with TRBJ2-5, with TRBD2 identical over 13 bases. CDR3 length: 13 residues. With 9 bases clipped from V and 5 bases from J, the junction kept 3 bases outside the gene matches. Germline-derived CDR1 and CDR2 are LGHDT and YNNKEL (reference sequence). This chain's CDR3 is CASWTSGSETQYF. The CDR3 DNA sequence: TGTGCCAGTTGGACTAGCGGGAGTGAGACCCAGTACTTC.

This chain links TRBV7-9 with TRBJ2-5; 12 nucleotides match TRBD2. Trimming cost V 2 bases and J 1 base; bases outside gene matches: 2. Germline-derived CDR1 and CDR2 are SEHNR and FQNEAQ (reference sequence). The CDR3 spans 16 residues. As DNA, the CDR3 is TGTGCCAGCAGCTTATTACTAGCGGGAGGCCAAGAGACCCAGTACTTC. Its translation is CASSLLLAGGQETQYF.

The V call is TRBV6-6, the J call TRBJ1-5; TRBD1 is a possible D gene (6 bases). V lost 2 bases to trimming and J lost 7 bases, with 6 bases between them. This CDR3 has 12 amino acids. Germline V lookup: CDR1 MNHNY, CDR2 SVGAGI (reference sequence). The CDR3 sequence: CASSYDRQPQHF. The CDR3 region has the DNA TGTGCCAGCAGTTACGACAGGCAGCCCCAGCATTTT.

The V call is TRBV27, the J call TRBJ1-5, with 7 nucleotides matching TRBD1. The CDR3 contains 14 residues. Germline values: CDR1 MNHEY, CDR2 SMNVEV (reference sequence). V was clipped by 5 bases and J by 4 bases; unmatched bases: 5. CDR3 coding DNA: TGTGCCAGCAGTCTACAGGGGCCAAATCAGCCCCAGCATTTT. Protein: CASSLQGPNQPQHF.

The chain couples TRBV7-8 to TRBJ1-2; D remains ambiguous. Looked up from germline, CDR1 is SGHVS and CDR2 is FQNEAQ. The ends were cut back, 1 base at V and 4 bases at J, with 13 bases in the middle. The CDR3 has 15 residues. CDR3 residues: CASSLGTAGLYGYTF. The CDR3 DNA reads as TGTGCCAGCAGCTTAGGGACCGCGGGCCTCTATGGCTACACCTTC.

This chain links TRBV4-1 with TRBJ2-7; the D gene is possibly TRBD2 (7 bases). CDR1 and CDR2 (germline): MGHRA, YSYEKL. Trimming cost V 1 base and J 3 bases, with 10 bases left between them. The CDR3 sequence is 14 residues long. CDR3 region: CASSQAGGSYEQYF. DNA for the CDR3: TGCGCCAGCAGCCAAGCGGGGGGCAGCTACGAGCAGTACTTC.